This T cell receptor (beta chain) is drawn from a study of blood T cell repertoires in COVID-19. Overall study context: Specimens from acute and convalescent COVID-19 originated in the United States, Italy and Spain. Sample material is recorded as cDNA or gDNA derived from T cells, B-cell-depleted T cells, or PBMCs.

Per the original methods: From reference gene primer amplification, estimates of nucleated cell counts were derived. TCRdb keeps only in-frame clones here, not all; method: immunoSEQ multiplex PCR. V and J calls and clone size are those listed in that table; D and trimming were worked out from the DNA. Counted here are roughly 200,000 clones, over 65% occurring once; the ten biggest clones make up about 20%. Those enrolled in Seattle joined during active infection and were followed longitudinally afterward. The sequence came from a person aged 70 to 85 with COVID-19, enrolled during active disease. Sequencing input: peripheral blood.

In nucleotides, the CDR3 is TGTGCCAGCAGCTTGAACAGAAACACTGAAGCTTTCTTT. Its protein is CASSLNRNTEAFF. The chain joins TRBV5-4 to TRBJ1-1; D not resolved. Per the germline V gene, CDR1 is SGHNT and CDR2 is YYREEE (reference sequence). V lost 1 base, J lost 2 bases, and 6 bases lay in between. The CDR3 runs 13 residues.